The rows below give T cell receptor beta chains drawn from one sample of a study of vaccination effects on CD4 cells after COVID-19. The protocol was immunoSEQ multiplex PCR, while the TCRdb copy is restricted to in-frame clones and leaves out a portion. Among tens of thousands of clones listed, about four fifths were seen once. Their cognate antigens are unknown. This specimen consisted of CD4+ T cells from PBMCs cultured with HCoV-OC43 spike peptides, obtained before COVID-19 vaccination. These receptors all come from a human donor who received a COVID-19 vaccine. The CDR3 runs from the conserved cysteine through the conserved F or W. The listing skips clone size in some rows; elsewhere it reads once, few, many or a size class.

j_call | clone_size | v_call | cdr3_aa
TRBJ1-5 | NA | TRBV5-1 | CASSFLLTNDQPQHF
TRBJ2-1 | NA | TRBV7-6 | CASSPLAGARNEQFF
TRBJ1-1 | few | TRBV11-2 | CASSWNAGMNTEAFF
TRBJ1-1 | NA | TRBV29-1 | CSGVTPLATEAFF
TRBJ2-2 | few | TRBV11-2 | CASSLWGFTGELFF
TRBJ1-1 | NA | TRBV5-1 | CASSLERQGWSEAFF
TRBJ2-2 | NA | TRBV7-2 | CASSKPGGDTGELFF
TRBJ2-1 | NA | TRBV12-3/TRBV12-4 | CASSPFYNEQFF
TRBJ1-4 | NA | TRBV14 | CASSPGQIATNEKLFF
TRBJ1-5 | NA | TRBV10-3 | CATLSGTGPTSSNQPQHF
TRBJ2-3 | NA | TRBV2 | CASSRTHSTDTQYF
TRBJ2-1 | NA | TRBV11-2 | CASSLERQGGDEQFF
TRBJ1-1 | few | TRBV7-3 | CASSLRGGEAFF
TRBJ2-2 | NA | TRBV3-1/TRBV3-2 | CASSTRLAATGELFF
TRBJ1-1 | NA | TRBV30 | CAWGMVAANTEAFF
TRBJ2-2 | NA | TRBV6-5 | CASSFEGRMAGELFF
TRBJ2-1 | NA | TRBV21-1 | CASSKGAGTSSMSEQFF
TRBJ2-5 | NA | TRBV11-1 | CASSLGLRDSQATQYF
TRBJ1-2 | NA | TRBV6-1 | CASSEVAGQGGGYTF
TRBJ2-1 | NA | TRBV19 | CASSIVTGEQFF
TRBJ2-5 | NA | TRBV6-5 | CASRGGSETQYF
TRBJ1-5 | few | TRBV4-1 | CASSQVENNQPQHF